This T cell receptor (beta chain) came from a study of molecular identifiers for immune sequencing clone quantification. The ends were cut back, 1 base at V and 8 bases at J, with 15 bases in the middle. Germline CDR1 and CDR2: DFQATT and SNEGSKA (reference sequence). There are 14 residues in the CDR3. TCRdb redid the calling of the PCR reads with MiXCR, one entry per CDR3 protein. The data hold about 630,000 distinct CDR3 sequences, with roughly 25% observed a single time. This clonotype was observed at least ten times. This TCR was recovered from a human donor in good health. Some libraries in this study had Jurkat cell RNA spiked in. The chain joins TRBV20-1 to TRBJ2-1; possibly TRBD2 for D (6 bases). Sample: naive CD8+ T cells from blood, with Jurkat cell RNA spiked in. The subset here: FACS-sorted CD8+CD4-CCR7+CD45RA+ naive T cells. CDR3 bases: TGCAGTGCTAGAGCTCAGACTAGTAACTATGAGCAGTTCTTC. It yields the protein CSARAQTSNYEQFF.